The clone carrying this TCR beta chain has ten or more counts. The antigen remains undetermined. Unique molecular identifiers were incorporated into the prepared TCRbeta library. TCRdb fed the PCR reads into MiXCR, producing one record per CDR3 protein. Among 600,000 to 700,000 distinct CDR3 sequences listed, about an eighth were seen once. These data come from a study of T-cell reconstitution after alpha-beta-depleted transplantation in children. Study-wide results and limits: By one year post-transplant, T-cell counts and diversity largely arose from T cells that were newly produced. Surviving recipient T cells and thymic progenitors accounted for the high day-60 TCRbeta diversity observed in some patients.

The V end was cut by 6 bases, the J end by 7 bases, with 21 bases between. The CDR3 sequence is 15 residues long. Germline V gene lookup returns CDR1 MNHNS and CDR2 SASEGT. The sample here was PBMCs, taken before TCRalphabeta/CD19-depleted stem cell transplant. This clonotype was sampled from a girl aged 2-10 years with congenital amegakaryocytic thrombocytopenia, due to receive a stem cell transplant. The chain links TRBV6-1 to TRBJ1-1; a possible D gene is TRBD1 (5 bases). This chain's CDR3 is CASRGLGRALSEAFF. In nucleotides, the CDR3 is TGTGCCAGCAGGGGGCTTGGGAGGGCCTTAAGTGAAGCTTTCTTT.